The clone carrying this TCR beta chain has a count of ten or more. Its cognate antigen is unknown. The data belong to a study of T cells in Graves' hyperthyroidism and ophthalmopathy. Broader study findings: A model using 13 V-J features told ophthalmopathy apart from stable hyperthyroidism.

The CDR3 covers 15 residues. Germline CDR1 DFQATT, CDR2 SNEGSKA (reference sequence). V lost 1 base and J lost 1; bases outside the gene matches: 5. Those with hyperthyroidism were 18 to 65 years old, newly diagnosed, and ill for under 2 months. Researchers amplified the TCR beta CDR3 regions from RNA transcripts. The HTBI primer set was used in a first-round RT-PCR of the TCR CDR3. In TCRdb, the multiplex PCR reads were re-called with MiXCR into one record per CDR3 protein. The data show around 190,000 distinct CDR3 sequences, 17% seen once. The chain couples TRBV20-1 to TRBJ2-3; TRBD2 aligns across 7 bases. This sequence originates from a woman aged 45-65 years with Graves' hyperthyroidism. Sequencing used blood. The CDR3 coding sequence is TGCAGTGCTAGAGGAGGGGCGGGGGGCACAGATACGCAGTATTTT. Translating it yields CSARGGAGGTDTQYF.